This T cell receptor beta chain stems from a study of read filtering for tumor transcriptome and immune sequencing. Overall study context: Among patients, 17 to 20 were male and 15 or so female, aged about 45 to 85 (mean about 72).

The sample holds one count of this clonotype. Antigen unknown. The library was built from about 400 ng RNA with molecular barcoded adaptors for alpha/delta and beta/gamma chains. TCRdb independently ran MiXCR on the reads; one entry per CDR3 protein. Of about 63,000 distinct CDR3 sequences in the sample, over 11% were seen once. Sampling of bone marrow took place during active disease in every patient. Findings and limits, study-wide: Approximately 82% of IR-seq clonotypes had one read, totaling around 4% of reads; RNA-seq: around 70% and 40%. The CD138-negative fraction was mixed bone marrow immune cells, not pure T cells.

This CDR3 spans 16 amino acids. V was clipped by 1 base and J by 3 bases; unmatched bases: 8. The germline gives CDR1 SGHDN, CDR2 FVKESK. The J gene is TRBJ2-5, the V gene TRBV14; 7 nucleotides match TRBD2. Specimen: a population of CD138-negative cells sorted from bone marrow. The receptor was isolated from a donor over 35 with multiple myeloma. The CDR3 region is CASSQGGVLAEETQYF. The CDR3 nucleotides are TGTGCCAGCAGCCAAGGCGGTGTGCTAGCGGAAGAGACCCAGTACTTC.